The clone carrying this T cell receptor beta chain was counted at least ten times. These data are taken from a study of early T cells in non-severe SARS-CoV-2 infection. MiXCR, run by TCRdb on the 5' RACE reads, gives a single entry per CDR3 protein. The sample lists roughly 29,000 distinct CDR3 sequences, approximately 4.6% occurring once. J gave up 2 bases and V 1 base, and 8 bases lay outside the gene matches. In germline, CDR1 is MGHRA, CDR2 YSYEKL. The CDR3 has 16 residues. The source material was whole blood. The chain combines TRBV4-1 with TRBJ2-7; 7 bases are a match to TRBD2. The sequence was collected from an adult who was a healthcare worker with PCR-confirmed SARS-CoV-2 infection or an uninfected control (not recorded which). CDR3 in DNA: TGCGCCAGCAGCCAAGCCCGGGCTAGCGGCACCTACGAGCAGTACTTC. Translating gives CASSQARASGTYEQYF.